Each of the 24 T cell receptor beta chains below was sequenced from the same sample in a study of cytomegalovirus exposure and HLA in healthy donors. Libraries were prepared by immunoSEQ multiplex PCR; TCRdb keeps only in-frame clonotypes and omits some of them. The table shows tens of thousands of clones, with 93% occurring only once. The sample taken for sequencing was PBMCs. The receptors stem from a woman aged 25 to 39 in good health and CMV-seropositive.

V gene TRBV2 combines with J gene TRBJ1-2; 8 bases match TRBD1. This CDR3 has 14 residues. The germline gives CDR1 SNHLY, CDR2 FYNNEI. Trimming took 7 bases from V and 0 from J; bases not matched to a gene: 4. The DNA for the CDR3 is TGTGCCAGCATGAGGGACAGGACTAACTATGGCTACACCTTC. This sequence encodes CASMRDRTNYGYTF.

The CDR3: CAWSRPRLAPEQFF. The CDR3 nucleotides are TGTGCCTGGAGTCGTCCTCGACTAGCCCCCGAGCAGTTCTTC. The chain has TRBV30 and TRBJ2-1; 7 bases match TRBD2. The V gene's germline CDR1 is GTSNPN and CDR2 SVGIG (reference sequence). The CDR3 loop spans 14 amino acids. With V trimmed by 2 bases and J by 10 bases, 11 bases remained unmatched.

The chain carries TRBV7-9 and TRBJ2-3; TRBD1 matches 7 bases. The CDR3 has 15 residues. The V and J ends lost 7 bases and 5 bases, in that order; junction bases with no gene match: 12. Germline assignment: CDR1 SEHNR and CDR2 FQNEAQ (reference sequence). The CDR3 here is CASTPQGQGRDTQYF. Written as DNA, the CDR3 is TGTGCCAGCACCCCACAGGGGCAGGGGAGAGATACGCAGTATTTT.

CDR3 loop: CASSLGLEGTDTQYF. The CDR3 bases are TGTGCCAGCAGCTTGGGTTTGGAGGGCACAGATACGCAGTATTTT. The chain couples TRBV5-6 to TRBJ2-3; weak D call: TRBD2 (5 bases). Trimming removed 0 bases at V and 1 base at J, with 9 bases between. CDR3 size: 15 residues. Germline V lookup: CDR1 SGHDT, CDR2 YYEEEE.

This clone came up once. V is TRBV5-6 and J is TRBJ1-1, with D hard to call. Trimming shortened V by 6 bases and J by 0 bases, and 15 bases separated the two germline ends. This CDR3 is 15 amino acids long. Germline lookup yields CDR1 SGHDT and CDR2 YYEEEE. The CDR3 nucleotides are TGTGCCAGCAATCAGGAGAGGAGGTTGAACACTGAAGCTTTCTTT. The encoded protein is CASNQERRLNTEAFF.

CDR3 loop: CASSRRLAGIRSWGNEQFF. The CDR3 DNA is TGTGCCAGCAGCCGTCGACTAGCGGGGATACGTTCTTGGGGCAATGAGCAGTTCTTC. The rearrangement uses TRBV28 and TRBJ2-1, with 11 bases matching TRBD2. The CDR3 has 19 amino acids. V gave up 6 bases and J gave up 6 bases; unmatched junction bases: 19. The V gene's germline CDR1 is MDHEN and CDR2 SYDVKM. The full variable domain, its missing parts supplied by reference TRBV28 and TRBJ2-1, is DVKVTQSSRYLVKRTGEKVFLECVQDMDHENMFWYRQDPGLGLRLIYFSYDVKMKEKGDIPEGYSVSREKKERFSLILESASTNQTSMYLCASSRRLAGIRSWGNEQFFGPGTRLTVL.

The genes are TRBV28 and TRBJ2-7; the match to TRBD2 covers 12 bases. CDR3 size: 15 residues. The germline gives CDR1 MDHEN, CDR2 SYDVKM. After removal of 5 bases from V and 4 bases from J, the junction contained 6 bases not matched to a gene. The CDR3 loop reads CASSGTSGSLYEQYF. The CDR3 bases are TGTGCCAGCAGTGGGACTAGCGGGTCCCTTTACGAGCAGTACTTC.

This clone was counted a few times. The CDR3 protein is CASSQETGVDTQYF. In DNA form, the CDR3 reads TGCGCCAGCAGCCAAGAGACGGGGGTGGATACGCAGTATTTT. V usage is TRBV4-3 and J usage is TRBJ2-3; D possibly corresponds to TRBD2 (6 bases). V lost 0 bases and J 6 bases, leaving 10 bases between the germline ends. Germline values: CDR1 LGHNA, CDR2 YSLEER. The CDR3 length is 14 residues.

V gene TRBV6-5 combines with J gene TRBJ2-2, with D possibly TRBD1 on 6 matching bases. Germline V CDR1 and CDR2: MNHEY, SVGAGI. V was cut by 6 bases and J by 5 bases, with 16 bases left in between. The CDR3 length is 15 residues. The CDR3 nucleotides are TGTGCCAGCAGCCCCGTCCAAACAGGGACCGGGGAGCTGTTTTTT. Encoded protein: CASSPVQTGTGELFF.

This clone was picked up one time. This chain joins TRBV19 and TRBJ2-2, with a weak D call TRBD1 (7 bases). V was shortened by 7 bases and J by 0 bases, with 21 bases between the two germline ends. Germline V lookup: CDR1 LNHDA, CDR2 SQIVND (reference sequence). CDR3 length equals 18 residues. CDR3 DNA sequence: TGTGCCAGTACTATTTATAGGGGGCGGGGATCGAACACCGGGGAGCTGTTTTTT. It yields the protein CASTIYRGRGSNTGELFF.

The chain employs TRBV6-1 and TRBJ2-7; no reliable D call. Germline V gene data show CDR1 as MNHNS and CDR2 as SASEGT. V lost 2 bases, J lost 3 bases, and 17 bases lay in between. The CDR3 has 16 residues. CDR3 amino acids: CASSESSLVEVYEQYF. DNA for the CDR3: TGTGCCAGCAGTGAAAGTAGCCTAGTTGAGGTCTACGAGCAGTACTTC.

The chain has TRBV10-3 and TRBJ1-1; a weak D match, TRBD1 (5 bases). Per the germline V gene, CDR1 is ENHRY and CDR2 is SYGVKD. The V and J ends lost 4 bases and 6 bases respectively, with 18 bases between them. This CDR3 is 15 amino acids long. CDR3 residues: CAISGTGRESSEAFF. The CDR3 nucleotides are TGTGCCATCAGTGGAACAGGTCGGGAGTCTTCTGAAGCTTTCTTT.

CDR3 nucleotide sequence: TGTGCCAGCAGTTCCAGAAACGACCTAGCGGGGCCCCTCGATACGCAGTATTTT. Encoded protein: CASSSRNDLAGPLDTQYF. This chain connects TRBV27 to TRBJ2-3; 9 nucleotides match TRBD2. V lost 4 bases to trimming and J lost 6 bases; unmatched junction nucleotides: 17. This CDR3 is built from 18 residues. Per germline, CDR1 MNHEY and CDR2 SMNVEV (reference sequence).

The table lists this clone with a count of one. This rearrangement joins TRBV6-1 to TRBJ1-3; D remains ambiguous. V was shortened by 4 bases and J by 3 bases, with 10 bases between the two germline ends. Germline V gene lookup returns CDR1 MNHNS and CDR2 SASEGT. The CDR3 spans 14 residues. Here the CDR3 reads CASSVAVIGNTIYF. The CDR3, as DNA: TGTGCCAGCAGTGTCGCGGTGATTGGAAACACCATATATTTT.

The V gene is TRBV11-2, the J gene TRBJ1-4, with 7 bases identical to TRBD1. After removal of 5 bases from V and 5 bases from J, the junction contained 5 bases not matched to a gene. Germline V lookup: CDR1 SGHAT, CDR2 FQNNGV. The CDR3 consists of 14 residues. CDR3 amino acids: CASSRGQTNEKLFF. CDR3 DNA sequence: TGTGCCAGCAGCCGGGGACAGACGAATGAAAAACTGTTTTTT.

This chain connects TRBV28 to TRBJ2-7, with D unclear. The V end lost 6 bases, the J end lost 5 bases, and 17 bases lay between the germline ends. The CDR3 contains 14 residues. From germline, CDR1 is MDHEN and CDR2 SYDVKM. CDR3 in amino acids: CASSPTLFRDEQYF. CDR3 bases: TGTGCCAGCAGCCCCACTTTGTTCCGGGACGAGCAGTACTTC.

This chain connects TRBV5-5 to TRBJ2-2, with D uncertain. Germline V gene data show CDR1 as SGHKS and CDR2 as YYEKEE (reference sequence). Trimming cost V 4 bases and J 7 bases, with 17 bases left between them. The CDR3 runs 15 residues. DNA for the CDR3: TGTGCCAGCAGCCGATCGGCAGACTGGTTCGGGGAGCTGTTTTTT. This sequence encodes CASSRSADWFGELFF. Full variable domain (rest looked up from reference TRBV5-5 and TRBJ2-2): DAGVTQSPTHLIKTRGQQVTLRCSPISGHKSVSWYQQVLGQGPQFIFQYYEKEERGRGNFPDRFSARQFPNYSSELNVNALLLGDSALYLCASSRSADWFGELFFGEGSRLTVL.

J is TRBJ1-2 and V is TRBV6-7; 8 bases fit TRBD1. TRBV6-7 is sorted into the ORF group, with uncertain function. V dropped 8 bases and J dropped 4; count of bases not matched to a gene: 9. The CDR3 consists of 14 residues. In DNA, the CDR3 is TGTGCCAGCTGGATACGGGACAGGTCCTATGGCTACACCTTC. Encoded protein: CASWIRDRSYGYTF.

The J gene is TRBJ1-1, the V gene TRBV9; D is possibly TRBD1 (6 bases). There are 15 residues in the CDR3. V was shortened by 0 bases and J by 0 bases, with 9 bases between the two germline ends. In germline, CDR1 is SGDLS, CDR2 YYNGEE. The CDR3 DNA follows: TGTGCCAGCAGCGTAGAGGGGGGGCTGAACACTGAAGCTTTCTTT. Amino acid sequence: CASSVEGGLNTEAFF.

The CDR3 loop reads CASTRSGSTDTQYF. The CDR3 DNA sequence: TGTGCCAGCACCCGATCGGGGAGCACAGATACGCAGTATTTT. The genes are TRBV7-2 and TRBJ2-3, with D maybe TRBD2 (5 bases). The CDR3 is made up of 14 amino acids. Trimming stripped 7 bases from V and 0 bases from J, with 11 bases between. CDR1 and CDR2 from the germline V gene are SGHTA and FQGNSA.

The J gene is TRBJ1-4, the V gene TRBV5-6; D unresolved. V lost 2 bases to trimming and J lost 6 bases, with 14 bases between them. The germline V gene encodes CDR1 SGHDT and CDR2 YYEEEE. The CDR3 runs to 15 residues. The CDR3 loop is CASSLISSGDEKLFF. CDR3 nucleotides: TGTGCCAGCAGCTTAATTTCGTCGGGTGATGAAAAACTGTTTTTT. The variable domain in full, completed from reference TRBV5-6 and TRBJ1-4, reads DAGVTQSPTHLIKTRGQQVTLRCSPKSGHDTVSWYQQALGQGPQFIFQYYEEEERQRGNFPDRFSGHQFPNYSSELNVNALLLGDSALYLCASSLISSGDEKLFFGSGTQLSVL.

CDR3: CASSGTSENTGELFF. The DNA for the CDR3 is TGTGCCAGCAGTGGGACTAGCGAAAACACCGGGGAGCTGTTTTTT. The rearrangement joins TRBV6-5 to TRBJ2-2; 10 bases line up with TRBD2. J lost 2 bases, V lost 5 bases, and 2 bases had no gene match. The length of the CDR3 is 15 residues. Germline CDR1 MNHEY, CDR2 SVGAGI.

The V gene is TRBV7-8, the J gene TRBJ1-5; 10 positions agree with TRBD1. Trimming at V came to 5 bases and at J to 9 bases, leaving 10 bases not matched to a gene. The CDR3 is made up of 15 amino acids. CDR1 SGHVS and CDR2 FQNEAQ come from the germline V gene. As DNA, the CDR3 is TGTGCCAGCAGCAAGGGACAGGGGCTCGAAGGGCCCCAGCATTTT. This translates into CASSKGQGLEGPQHF. Full variable domain (missing parts from reference TRBV7-8 and TRBJ1-5): GAGVSQSPRYKVAKRGQDVALRCDPISGHVSLFWYQQALGQGPEFLTYFQNEAQLDKSGLPSDRFFAERPEGSVSTLKIQRTQQEDSAVYLCASSKGQGLEGPQHFGDGTRLSIL.

The chain couples TRBV5-1 to TRBJ1-5; weak D call: TRBD1 (5 bases). Germline assignment: CDR1 SGHRS and CDR2 YFSETQ. Trimming stripped 0 bases from V and 4 bases from J, with 11 bases between. The CDR3 contains 15 residues. The CDR3 DNA follows: TGCGCCAGCAGCTTGGCAGGGTACCCAAATCAGCCCCAGCATTTT. Encoded protein: CASSLAGYPNQPQHF. Supplemented by reference TRBV5-1 and TRBJ1-5, the full variable domain reads KAGVTQTPRYLIKTRGQQVTLSCSPISGHRSVSWYQQTPGQGLQFLFEYFSETQRNKGNFPGRFSGRQFSNSRSEMNVSTLELGDSALYLCASSLAGYPNQPQHFGDGTRLSIL.